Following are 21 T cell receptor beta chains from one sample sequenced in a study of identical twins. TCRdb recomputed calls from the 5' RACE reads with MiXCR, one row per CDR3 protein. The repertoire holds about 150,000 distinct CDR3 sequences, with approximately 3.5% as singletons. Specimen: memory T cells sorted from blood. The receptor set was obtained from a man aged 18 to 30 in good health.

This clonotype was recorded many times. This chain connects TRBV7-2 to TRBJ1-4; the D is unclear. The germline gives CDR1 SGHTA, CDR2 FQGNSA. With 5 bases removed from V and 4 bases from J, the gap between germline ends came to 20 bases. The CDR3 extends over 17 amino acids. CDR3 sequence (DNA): TGTGCCAGCAGCGTATCCCATTGGGTCGCAGTTAATGAAAAACTGTTTTTT. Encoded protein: CASSVSHWVAVNEKLFF.

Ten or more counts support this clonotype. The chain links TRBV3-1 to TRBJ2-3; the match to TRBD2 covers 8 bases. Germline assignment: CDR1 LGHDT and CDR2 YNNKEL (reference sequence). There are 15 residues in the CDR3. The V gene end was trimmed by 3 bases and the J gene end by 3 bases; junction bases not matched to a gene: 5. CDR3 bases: TGTGCCAGCAGCCAGGGACTAGAGGTGACAGATACGCAGTATTTT. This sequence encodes CASSQGLEVTDTQYF.

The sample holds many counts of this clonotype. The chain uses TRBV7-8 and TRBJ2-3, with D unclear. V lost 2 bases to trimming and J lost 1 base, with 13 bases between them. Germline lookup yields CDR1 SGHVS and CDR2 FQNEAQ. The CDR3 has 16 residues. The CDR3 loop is CASSLIGWKGTDTQYF. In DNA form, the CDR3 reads TGTGCCAGCAGCTTAATAGGTTGGAAGGGCACAGATACGCAGTATTTT.

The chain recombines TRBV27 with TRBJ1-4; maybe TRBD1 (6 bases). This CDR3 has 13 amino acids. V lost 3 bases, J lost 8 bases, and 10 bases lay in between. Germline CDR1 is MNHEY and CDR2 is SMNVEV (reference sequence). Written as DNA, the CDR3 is TGTGCCAGCAGTTTTCAGGGGACAGAAAAACTGTTTTTT. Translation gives CASSFQGTEKLFF.

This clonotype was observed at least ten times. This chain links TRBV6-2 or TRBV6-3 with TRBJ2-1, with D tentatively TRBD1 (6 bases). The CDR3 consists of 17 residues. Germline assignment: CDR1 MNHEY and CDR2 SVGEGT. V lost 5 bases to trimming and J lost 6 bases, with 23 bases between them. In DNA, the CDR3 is TGTGCCAGCAGTCCACGCCCTACAGGGACCCGAAGCAATGAGCAGTTCTTC. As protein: CASSPRPTGTRSNEQFF.

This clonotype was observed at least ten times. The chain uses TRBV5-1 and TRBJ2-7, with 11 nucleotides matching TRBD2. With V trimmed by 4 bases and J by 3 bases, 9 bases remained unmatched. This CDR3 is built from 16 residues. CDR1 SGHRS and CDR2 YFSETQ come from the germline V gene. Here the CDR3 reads CASSLTSGTYDYEQYV. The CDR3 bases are TGCGCCAGCAGCCTGACTAGCGGGACCTACGACTACGAGCAGTACGTC.

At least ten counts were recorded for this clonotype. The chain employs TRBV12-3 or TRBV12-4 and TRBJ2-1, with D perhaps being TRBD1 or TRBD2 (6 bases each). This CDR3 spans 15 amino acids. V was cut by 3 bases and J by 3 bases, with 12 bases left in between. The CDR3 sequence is CASSLWGANYNEQFF. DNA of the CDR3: TGTGCCAGCAGTTTGTGGGGGGCCAACTACAATGAGCAGTTCTTC.

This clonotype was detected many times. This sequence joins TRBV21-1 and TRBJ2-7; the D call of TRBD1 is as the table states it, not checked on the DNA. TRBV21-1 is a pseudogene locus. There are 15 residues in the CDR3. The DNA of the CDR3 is TGTGCCAGCAGCAACGTTCAGGGAAACTCCTACGAGCAGTACGTC. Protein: CASSNVQGNSYEQYV.

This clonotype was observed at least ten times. In nucleotides, the CDR3 is TGTGCCAGCAGCCAAGGGGGTTATGGCTACACCTTC. This translates into CASSQGGYGYTF. This sequence joins TRBV3-1 and TRBJ1-2; D uncertain. V was pared by 1 base and J by 5 bases, with 5 bases between. CDR1 is LGHDT and CDR2 is YNNKEL in the germline V gene (reference sequence). This CDR3 region has 12 residues. The full variable domain, with the rest looked up from reference TRBV3-1 and TRBJ1-2, is DTAVSQTPKYLVTQMGNDKSIKCEQNLGHDTMYWYKQDSKKFLKIMFSYNNKELIINETVPNRFSPKSPDKAHLNLHINSLELGDSAVYFCASSQGGYGYTFGSGTRLTVV.

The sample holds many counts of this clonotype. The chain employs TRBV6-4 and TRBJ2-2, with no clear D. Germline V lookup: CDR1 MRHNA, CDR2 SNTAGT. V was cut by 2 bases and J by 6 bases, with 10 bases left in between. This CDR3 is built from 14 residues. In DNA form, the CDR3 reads TGTGCCAGCAGTGACAGGGAACACGCCGGGGAGCTGTTTTTT. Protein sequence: CASSDREHAGELFF.

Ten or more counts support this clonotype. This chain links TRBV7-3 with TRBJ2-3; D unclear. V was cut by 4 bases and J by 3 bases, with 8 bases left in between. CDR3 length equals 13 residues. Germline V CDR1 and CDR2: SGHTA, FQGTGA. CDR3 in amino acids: CASSSTTTDTQYF. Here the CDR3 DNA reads TGTGCCAGCAGCTCGACCACGACAGATACGCAGTATTTT.

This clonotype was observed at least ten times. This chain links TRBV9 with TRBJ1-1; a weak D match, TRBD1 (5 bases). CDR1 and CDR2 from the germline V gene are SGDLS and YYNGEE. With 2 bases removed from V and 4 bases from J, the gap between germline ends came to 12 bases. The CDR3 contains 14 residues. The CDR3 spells CASSVGTLGTEAFF. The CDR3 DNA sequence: TGTGCCAGCAGCGTCGGGACGTTAGGCACTGAAGCTTTCTTT. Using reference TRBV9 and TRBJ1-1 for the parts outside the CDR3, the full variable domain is DSGVTQTPKHLITATGQRVTLRCSPRSGDLSVYWYQQSLDQGLQFLIQYYNGEERAKGNILERFSAQQFPDLHSELNLSSLELGDSALYFCASSVGTLGTEAFFGQGTRLTVV.

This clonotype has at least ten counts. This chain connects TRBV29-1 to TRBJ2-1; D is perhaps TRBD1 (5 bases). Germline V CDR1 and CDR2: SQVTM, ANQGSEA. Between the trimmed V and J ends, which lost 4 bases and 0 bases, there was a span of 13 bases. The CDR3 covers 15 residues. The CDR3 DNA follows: TGCAGCGTTGTTCGGAGTACAGGCTCCTACAATGAGCAGTTCTTC. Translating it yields CSVVRSTGSYNEQFF.

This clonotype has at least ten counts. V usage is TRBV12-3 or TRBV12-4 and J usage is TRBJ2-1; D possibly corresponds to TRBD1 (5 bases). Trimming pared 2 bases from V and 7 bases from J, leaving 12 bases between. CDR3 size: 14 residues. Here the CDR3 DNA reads TGTGCCAGCAGTTTATCTGACAGTTGGAATGAGCAGTTCTTC. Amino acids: CASSLSDSWNEQFF.

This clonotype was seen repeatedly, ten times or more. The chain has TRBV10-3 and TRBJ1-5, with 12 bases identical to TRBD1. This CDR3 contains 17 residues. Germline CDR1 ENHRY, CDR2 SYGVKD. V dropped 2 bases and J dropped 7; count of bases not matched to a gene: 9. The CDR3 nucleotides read TGTGCCATCAGTGAGGGGGACAGGGGGCGCCTTGGGCAGCCCCAGCATTTT. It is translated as CAISEGDRGRLGQPQHF.

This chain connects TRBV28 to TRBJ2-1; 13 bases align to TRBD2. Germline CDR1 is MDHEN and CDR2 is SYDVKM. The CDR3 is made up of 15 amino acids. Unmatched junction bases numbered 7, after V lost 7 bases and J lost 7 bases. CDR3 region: CASTELAGGPNEQFF. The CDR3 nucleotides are TGTGCCAGCACCGAACTAGCGGGAGGGCCGAATGAGCAGTTCTTC.

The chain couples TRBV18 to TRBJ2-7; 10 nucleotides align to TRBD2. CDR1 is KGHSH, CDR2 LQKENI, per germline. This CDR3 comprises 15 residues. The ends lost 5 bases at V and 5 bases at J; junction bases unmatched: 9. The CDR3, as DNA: TGTGCCAGCTCAGGATATTCCGGGACTAGCGACGAGCAGTACTTC. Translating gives CASSGYSGTSDEQYF.

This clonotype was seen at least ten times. CDR3 sequence: CASSGWTGGFQTQYF. CDR3 coding DNA: TGTGCCAGCAGCGGGTGGACAGGGGGCTTCCAGACCCAGTACTTC. The chain uses TRBV5-6 and TRBJ2-5, with 11 bases lining up with TRBD1. Losses at the gene ends were 4 bases for V and 6 bases for J; bases not matched to a gene: 8. The germline V gene encodes CDR1 SGHDT and CDR2 YYEEEE. The CDR3 is made up of 15 amino acids.

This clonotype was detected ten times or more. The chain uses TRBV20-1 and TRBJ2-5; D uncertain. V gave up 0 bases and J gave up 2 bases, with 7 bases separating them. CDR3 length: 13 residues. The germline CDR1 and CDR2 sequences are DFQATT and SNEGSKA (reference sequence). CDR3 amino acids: CSARDFQQETQYF. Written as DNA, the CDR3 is TGCAGTGCTAGAGATTTCCAGCAAGAGACCCAGTACTTC.

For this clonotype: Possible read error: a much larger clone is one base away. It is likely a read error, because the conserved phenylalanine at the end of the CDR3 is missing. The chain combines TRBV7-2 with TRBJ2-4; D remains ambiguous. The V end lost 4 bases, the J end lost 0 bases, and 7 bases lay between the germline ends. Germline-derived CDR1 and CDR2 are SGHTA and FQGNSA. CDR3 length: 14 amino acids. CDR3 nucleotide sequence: TGTGCCAGCAGCTACCGCGAAGCCAAAAACATTCAGTACTAC. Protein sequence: CASSYREAKNIQYY.

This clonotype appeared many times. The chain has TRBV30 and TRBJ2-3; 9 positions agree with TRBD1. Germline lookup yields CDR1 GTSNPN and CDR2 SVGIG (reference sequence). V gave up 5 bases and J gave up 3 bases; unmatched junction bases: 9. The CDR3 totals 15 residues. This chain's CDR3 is CAWGGDRGRTDTQYF. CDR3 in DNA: TGTGCCTGGGGGGGCGACAGGGGGAGGACAGATACGCAGTATTTT.